This T cell receptor (beta chain) came from a study of blood T cell repertoires in COVID-19. Methods used by the authors: Amplification of reference gene primers provided the estimated nucleated cell counts. TCRdb keeps only in-frame clones here, not all; method: immunoSEQ multiplex PCR. The V and J calls and clone size come from that table; D and trimming were worked out from the DNA. The table has under 20,000 clones, more than 75% seen once; the top ten hold around a fifth. Sequenced input: peripheral blood. The receptor was isolated from a man aged 60 to 75 with active or convalescent COVID-19.

The CDR3 nucleotides read TGTGCCAGTACCCTGCCCGGGGGGCTTGCGGGGGGAACCGGGGAGCTGTTTTTT. Translation gives CASTLPGGLAGGTGELFF. The V and J genes are TRBV19 and TRBJ2-2, with 8 positions matching TRBD2. The CDR3 contains 18 residues. The V gene's germline CDR1 is LNHDA and CDR2 SQIVND (reference sequence). V was pared by 7 bases and J by 5 bases, with 18 bases of the junction left unmatched.